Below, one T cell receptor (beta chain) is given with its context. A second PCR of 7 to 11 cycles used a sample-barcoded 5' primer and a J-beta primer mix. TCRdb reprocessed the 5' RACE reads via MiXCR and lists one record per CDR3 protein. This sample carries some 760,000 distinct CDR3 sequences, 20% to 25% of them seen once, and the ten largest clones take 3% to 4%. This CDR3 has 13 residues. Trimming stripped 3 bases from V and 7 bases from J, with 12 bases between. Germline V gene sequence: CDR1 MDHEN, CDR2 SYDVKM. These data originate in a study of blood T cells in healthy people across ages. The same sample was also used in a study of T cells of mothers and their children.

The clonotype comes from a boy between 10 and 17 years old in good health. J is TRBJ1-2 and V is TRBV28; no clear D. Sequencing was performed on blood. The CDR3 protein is CASSFDAHGGYTF. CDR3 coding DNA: TGTGCCAGCAGTTTCGACGCCCACGGTGGCTACACCTTC.